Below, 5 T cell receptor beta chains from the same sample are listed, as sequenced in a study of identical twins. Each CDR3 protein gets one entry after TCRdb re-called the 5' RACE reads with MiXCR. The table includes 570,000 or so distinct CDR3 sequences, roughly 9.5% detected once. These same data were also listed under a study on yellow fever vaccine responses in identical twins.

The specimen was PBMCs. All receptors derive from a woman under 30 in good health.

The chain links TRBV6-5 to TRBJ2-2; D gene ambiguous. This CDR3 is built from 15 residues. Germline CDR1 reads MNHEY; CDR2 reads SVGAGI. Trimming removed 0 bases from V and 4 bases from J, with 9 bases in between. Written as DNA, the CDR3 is TGTGCCAGCAGTTACTCGATAGCCGCCACCGGGGAGCTGTTTTTT. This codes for CASSYSIAATGELFF.

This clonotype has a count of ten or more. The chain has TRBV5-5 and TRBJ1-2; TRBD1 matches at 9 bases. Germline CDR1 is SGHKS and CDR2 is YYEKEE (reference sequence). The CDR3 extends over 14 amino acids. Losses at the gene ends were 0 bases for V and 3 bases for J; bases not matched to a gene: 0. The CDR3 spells CASSLGQGDYGYTF. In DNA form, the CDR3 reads TGTGCCAGCAGCTTGGGACAGGGGGACTATGGCTACACCTTC.

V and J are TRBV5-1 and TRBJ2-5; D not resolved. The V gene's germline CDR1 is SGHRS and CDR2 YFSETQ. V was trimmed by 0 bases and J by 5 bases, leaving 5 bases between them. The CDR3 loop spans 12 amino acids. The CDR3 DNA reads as TGCGCCAGCAGCTTGGAGTTTGAGACCCAGTACTTC. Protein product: CASSLEFETQYF.

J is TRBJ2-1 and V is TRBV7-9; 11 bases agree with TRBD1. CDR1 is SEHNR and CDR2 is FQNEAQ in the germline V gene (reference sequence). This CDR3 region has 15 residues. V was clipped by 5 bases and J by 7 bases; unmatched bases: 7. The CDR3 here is CASSGGQGVSNEQFF. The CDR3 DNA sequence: TGTGCCAGCAGCGGGGGACAGGGGGTTAGTAATGAGCAGTTCTTC.

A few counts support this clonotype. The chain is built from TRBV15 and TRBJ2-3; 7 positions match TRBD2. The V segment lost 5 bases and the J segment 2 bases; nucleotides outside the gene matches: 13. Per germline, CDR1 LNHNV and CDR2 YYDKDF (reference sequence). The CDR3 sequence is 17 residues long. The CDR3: CATSGSNPGLITDTQYF. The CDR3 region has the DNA TGTGCCACCAGCGGCTCGAATCCGGGACTAATCACAGATACGCAGTATTTT. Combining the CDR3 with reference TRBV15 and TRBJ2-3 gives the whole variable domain DAMVIQNPRYQVTQFGKPVTLSCSQTLNHNVMYWYQQKSSQAPKLLFHYYDKDFNNEADTPDNFQSRRPNTSFCFLDIRSPGLGDTAMYLCATSGSNPGLITDTQYFGPGTRLTVL.